This T cell receptor beta chain was sequenced during a study of beta chain features in type 1 diabetes. Study outcomes and limitations: Within each of all four CD4+ subsets, Type 1 diabetes patients had TCRB CDR3s that were moderately but significantly shorter.

Expressed TCRB transcripts were sequenced because the isolated RNA had all been reverse transcribed beforehand. The average output of naive, central memory and regulatory T cell samples was several million reads. The data were produced by immunoSEQ multiplex PCR, yet TCRdb's version contains in-frame clones alone and is incomplete. The repertoire includes 600,000 to 750,000 clones, roughly an eighth of them detected once, and around 0.12% sits in the top ten. Trimming took 4 bases from V and 0 from J; bases not matched to a gene: 8. The CDR3 contains 16 residues. Germline CDR1 is SNHLY and CDR2 is FYNNEI. This clone was found a few times. Its specificity is unknown.

The V and J genes are TRBV2 and TRBJ1-2, with 7 bases identical to TRBD1. This TCR was recovered from a man younger than 40 with type 1 diabetes. Source material: naive CD4+ T cells from blood. CDR3 residues: CASSVVGGFSNYGYTF. CDR3 in DNA: TGTGCCAGCAGTGTTGTAGGGGGCTTTTCTAACTATGGCTACACCTTC.